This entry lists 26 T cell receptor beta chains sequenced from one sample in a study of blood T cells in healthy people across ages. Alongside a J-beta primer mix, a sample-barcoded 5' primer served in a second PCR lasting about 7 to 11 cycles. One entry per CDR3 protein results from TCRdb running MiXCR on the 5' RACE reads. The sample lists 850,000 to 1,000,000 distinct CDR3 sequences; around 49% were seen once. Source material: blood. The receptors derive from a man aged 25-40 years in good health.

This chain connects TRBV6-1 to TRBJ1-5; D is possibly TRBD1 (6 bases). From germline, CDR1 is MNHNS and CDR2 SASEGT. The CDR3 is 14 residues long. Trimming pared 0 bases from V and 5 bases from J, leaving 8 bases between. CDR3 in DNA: TGTGCCAGCAGTGAAGCTGGGGGCGATCAGCCCCAGCATTTT. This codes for CASSEAGGDQPQHF.

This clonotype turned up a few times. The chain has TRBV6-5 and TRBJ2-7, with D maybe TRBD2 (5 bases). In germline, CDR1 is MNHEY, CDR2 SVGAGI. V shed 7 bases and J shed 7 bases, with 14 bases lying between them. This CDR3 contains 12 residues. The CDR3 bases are TGTGCCAGCAACGGGGAAAGGAGTGAGCAGTACTTC. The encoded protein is CASNGERSEQYF.

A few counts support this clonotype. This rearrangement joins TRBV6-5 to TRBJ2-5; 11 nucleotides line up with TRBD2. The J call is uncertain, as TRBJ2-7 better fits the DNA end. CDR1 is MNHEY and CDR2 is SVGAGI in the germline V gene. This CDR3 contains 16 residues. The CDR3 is CASRSTSSGGKYEQYF. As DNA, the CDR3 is TGTGCCAGCAGGTCAACTTCTAGCGGGGGGAAGTACGAGCAGTACTTC.

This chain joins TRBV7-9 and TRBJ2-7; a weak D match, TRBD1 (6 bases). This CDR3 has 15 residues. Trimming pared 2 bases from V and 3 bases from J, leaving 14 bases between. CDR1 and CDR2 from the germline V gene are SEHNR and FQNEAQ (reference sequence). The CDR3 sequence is CASSLRDISDYEQYF. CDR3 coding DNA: TGTGCCAGCAGCTTAAGGGACATATCTGACTACGAGCAGTACTTC.

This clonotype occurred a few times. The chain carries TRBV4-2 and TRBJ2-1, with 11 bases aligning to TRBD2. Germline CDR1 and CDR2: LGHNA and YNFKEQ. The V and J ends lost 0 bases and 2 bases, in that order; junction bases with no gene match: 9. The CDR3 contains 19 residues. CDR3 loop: CASSQEGASGGPAYNEQFF. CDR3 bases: TGTGCCAGCAGCCAAGAAGGGGCTAGCGGGGGGCCCGCCTACAATGAGCAGTTCTTC.

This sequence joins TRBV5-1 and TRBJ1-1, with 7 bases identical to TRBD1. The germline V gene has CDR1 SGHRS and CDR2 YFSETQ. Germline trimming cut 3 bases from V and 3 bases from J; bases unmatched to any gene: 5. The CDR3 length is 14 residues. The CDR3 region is CASSWDRGDTEAFF. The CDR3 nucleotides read TGCGCCAGCAGCTGGGACAGAGGGGACACTGAAGCTTTCTTT.

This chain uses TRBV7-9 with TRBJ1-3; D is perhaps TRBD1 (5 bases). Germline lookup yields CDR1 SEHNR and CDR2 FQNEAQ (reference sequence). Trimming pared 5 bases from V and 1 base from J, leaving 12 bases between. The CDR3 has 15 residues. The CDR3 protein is CASSLLQVSGNTIYF. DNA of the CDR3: TGTGCCAGCAGCCTCCTACAGGTTTCTGGAAACACCATATATTTT.

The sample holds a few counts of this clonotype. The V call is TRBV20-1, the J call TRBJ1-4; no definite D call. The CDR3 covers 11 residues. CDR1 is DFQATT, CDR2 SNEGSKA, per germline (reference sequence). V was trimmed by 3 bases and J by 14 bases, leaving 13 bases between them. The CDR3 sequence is CSARATMRLFF. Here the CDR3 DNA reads TGCAGTGCTAGGGCTACTATGCGGCTGTTTTTT.

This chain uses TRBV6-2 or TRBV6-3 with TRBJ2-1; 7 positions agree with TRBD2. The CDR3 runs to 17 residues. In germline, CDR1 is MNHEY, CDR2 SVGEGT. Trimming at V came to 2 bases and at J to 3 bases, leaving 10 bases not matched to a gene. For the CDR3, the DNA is TGTGCCAGCAGTTACGTGAGAGTTAGCGGGTACTACAATGAGCAGTTCTTC. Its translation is CASSYVRVSGYYNEQFF.

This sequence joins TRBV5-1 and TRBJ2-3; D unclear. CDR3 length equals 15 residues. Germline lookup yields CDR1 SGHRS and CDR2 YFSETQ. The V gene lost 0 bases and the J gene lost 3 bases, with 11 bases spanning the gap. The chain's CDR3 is CASSLASKRTDTQYF. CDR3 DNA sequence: TGCGCCAGCAGCTTGGCGTCGAAGAGGACAGATACGCAGTATTTT.

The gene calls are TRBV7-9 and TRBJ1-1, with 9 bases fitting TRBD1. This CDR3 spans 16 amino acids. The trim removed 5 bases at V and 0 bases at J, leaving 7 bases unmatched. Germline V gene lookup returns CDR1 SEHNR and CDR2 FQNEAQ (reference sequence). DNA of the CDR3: TGTGCCAGCAGCCGGACAGGGGCTACTCTGAACACTGAAGCTTTCTTT. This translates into CASSRTGATLNTEAFF.

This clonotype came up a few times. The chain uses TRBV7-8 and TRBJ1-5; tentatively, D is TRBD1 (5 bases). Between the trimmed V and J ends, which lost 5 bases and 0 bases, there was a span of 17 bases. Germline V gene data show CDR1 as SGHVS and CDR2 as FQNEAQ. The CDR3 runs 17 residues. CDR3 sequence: CASSPNPWGDSNQPQHF. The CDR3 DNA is TGTGCCAGCAGCCCAAACCCCTGGGGGGATAGCAATCAGCCCCAGCATTTT. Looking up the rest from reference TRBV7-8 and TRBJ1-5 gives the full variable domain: GAGVSQSPRYKVAKRGQDVALRCDPISGHVSLFWYQQALGQGPEFLTYFQNEAQLDKSGLPSDRFFAERPEGSVSTLKIQRTQQEDSAVYLCASSPNPWGDSNQPQHFGDGTRLSIL.

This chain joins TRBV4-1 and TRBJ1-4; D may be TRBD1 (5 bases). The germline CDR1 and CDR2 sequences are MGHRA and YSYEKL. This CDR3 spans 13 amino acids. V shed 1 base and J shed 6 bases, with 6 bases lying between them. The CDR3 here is CASSQATDEKLFF. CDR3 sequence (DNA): TGCGCCAGCAGCCAAGCGACAGATGAAAAACTGTTTTTT.

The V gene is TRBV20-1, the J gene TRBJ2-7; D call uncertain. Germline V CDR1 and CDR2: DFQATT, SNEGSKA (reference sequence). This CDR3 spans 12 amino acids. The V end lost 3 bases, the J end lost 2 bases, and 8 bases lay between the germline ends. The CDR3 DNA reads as TGCAGTGCTAGGGAGACAACCTACGAGCAGTACTTC. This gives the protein CSARETTYEQYF.

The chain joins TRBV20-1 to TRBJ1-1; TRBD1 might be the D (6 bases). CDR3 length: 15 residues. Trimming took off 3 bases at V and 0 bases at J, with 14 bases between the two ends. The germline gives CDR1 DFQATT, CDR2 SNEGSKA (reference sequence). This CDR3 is CSASRDRRMNTEAFF. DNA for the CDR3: TGCAGTGCTAGCCGTGACAGGCGGATGAACACTGAAGCTTTCTTT.

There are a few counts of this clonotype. The chain's CDR3 is CASSVTGTDTQYF. The CDR3, as DNA: TGTGCCAGCAGCGTTACAGGGACAGATACGCAGTATTTT. V gene TRBV7-2 combines with J gene TRBJ2-3; possible D gene TRBD1, 6 bases. V lost 5 bases and J 3 bases, leaving 9 bases between the germline ends. This CDR3 spans 13 amino acids. Germline V gene lookup returns CDR1 SGHTA and CDR2 FQGNSA.

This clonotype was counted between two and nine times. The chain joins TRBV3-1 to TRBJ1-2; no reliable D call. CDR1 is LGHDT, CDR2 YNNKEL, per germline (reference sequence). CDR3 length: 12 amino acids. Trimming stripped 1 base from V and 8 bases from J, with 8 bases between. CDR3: CASSQAPRGYTF. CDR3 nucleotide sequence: TGTGCCAGCAGCCAAGCCCCTCGAGGCTACACCTTC.

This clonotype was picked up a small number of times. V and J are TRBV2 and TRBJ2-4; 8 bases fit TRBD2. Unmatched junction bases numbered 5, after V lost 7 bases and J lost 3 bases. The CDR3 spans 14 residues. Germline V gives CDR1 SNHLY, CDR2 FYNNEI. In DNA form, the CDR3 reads TGTGCCAGCAACCGGGGGGGGGACAAAAACATTCAGTACTTC. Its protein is CASNRGGDKNIQYF.

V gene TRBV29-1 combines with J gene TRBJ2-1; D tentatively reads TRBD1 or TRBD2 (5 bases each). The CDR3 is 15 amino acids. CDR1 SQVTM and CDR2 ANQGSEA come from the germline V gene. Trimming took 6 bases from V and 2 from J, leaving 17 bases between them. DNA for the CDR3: TGCAGCGTAGAGGGTGGGACGCCGGCCTACAATGAGCAGTTCTTC. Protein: CSVEGGTPAYNEQFF.

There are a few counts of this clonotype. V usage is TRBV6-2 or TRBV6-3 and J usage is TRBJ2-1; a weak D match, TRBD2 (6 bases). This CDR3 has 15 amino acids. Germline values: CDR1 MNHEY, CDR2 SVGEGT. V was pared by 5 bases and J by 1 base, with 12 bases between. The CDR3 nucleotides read TGTGCCAGCAGTAGGGACTTACCTTCCTACAATGAGCAGTTCTTC. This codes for CASSRDLPSYNEQFF.

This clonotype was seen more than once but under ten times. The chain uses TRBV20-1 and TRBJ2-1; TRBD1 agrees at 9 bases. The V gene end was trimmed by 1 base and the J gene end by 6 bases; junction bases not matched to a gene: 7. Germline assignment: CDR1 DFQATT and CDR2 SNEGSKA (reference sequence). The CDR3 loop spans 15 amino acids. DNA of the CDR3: TGCAGTGCTAGAGCTACCGGGACAGGGAGCAATGAGCAGTTCTTC. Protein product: CSARATGTGSNEQFF.

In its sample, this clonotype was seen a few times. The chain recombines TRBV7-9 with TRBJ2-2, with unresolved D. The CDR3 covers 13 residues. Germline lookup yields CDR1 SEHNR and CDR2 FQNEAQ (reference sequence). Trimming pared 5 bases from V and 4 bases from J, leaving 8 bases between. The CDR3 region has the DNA TGTGCCAGCAGCCTCGACCCCACCGGGGAGCTGTTTTTT. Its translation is CASSLDPTGELFF.

The CDR3 loop reads CASSSLAGKEETQYF. DNA for the CDR3: TGTGCCAGCAGCTCTTTAGCGGGGAAGGAAGAGACCCAGTACTTC. The chain links TRBV7-2 to TRBJ2-7, with 8 bases lining up with TRBD2. The better agreement between TRBJ2-5 and the DNA end casts doubt on the J call. This CDR3 is 15 amino acids long. Germline lookup yields CDR1 SGHTA and CDR2 FQGNSA.

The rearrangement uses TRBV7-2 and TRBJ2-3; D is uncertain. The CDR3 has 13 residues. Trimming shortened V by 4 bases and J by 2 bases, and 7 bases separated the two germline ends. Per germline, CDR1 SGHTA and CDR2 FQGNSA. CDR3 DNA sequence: TGTGCCAGCAGCTCGCTATTCACAGATACGCAGTATTTT. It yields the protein CASSSLFTDTQYF.

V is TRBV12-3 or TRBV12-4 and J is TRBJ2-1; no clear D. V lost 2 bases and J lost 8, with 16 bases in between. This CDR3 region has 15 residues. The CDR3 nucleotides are TGTGCCAGCAGTTTAAGGCGTGGGCAGGTCGATGAGCAGTTCTTC. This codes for CASSLRRGQVDEQFF.

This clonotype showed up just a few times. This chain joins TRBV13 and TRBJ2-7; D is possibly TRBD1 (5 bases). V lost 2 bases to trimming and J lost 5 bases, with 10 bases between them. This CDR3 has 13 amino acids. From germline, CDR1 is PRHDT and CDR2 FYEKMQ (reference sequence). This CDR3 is CASSLTGPHEQYF. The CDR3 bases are TGTGCCAGCAGCTTAACAGGCCCCCACGAGCAGTACTTC.